What follows are 21 T cell receptor beta chains derived from one specimen sequenced in a study of shared clonotypes between healthy human individuals. The table came from immunoSEQ multiplex PCR; TCRdb's copy has only in-frame clones and leaves some out. The sample contains about 820,000 clones, nearly 95% of which appear only once. The naive CD8 fraction comprised CD45RO-negative cells positively selected for CCR7 and excluded terminally differentiated effector memory CD45RA+ cells. Sequencing was carried out using naive CD8+ T cells sorted from blood. Receptors originate from a man between 25 and 39 years old in good health.

This chain uses TRBV7-9 with TRBJ2-1, with D unresolved. The CDR3 sequence is 13 residues long. Per the germline V gene, CDR1 is SEHNR and CDR2 is FQNEAQ (reference sequence). The V gene lost 4 bases and the J gene lost 13 bases, with 17 bases spanning the gap. The CDR3 here is CASSSPILDKQFF. CDR3 in DNA: TGTGCCAGCAGCTCCCCAATACTTGACAAACAGTTCTTC.

This sequence joins TRBV6-1 and TRBJ1-5, with D perhaps matching TRBD1 (5 bases). V was pared by 3 bases and J by 8 bases, with 17 bases between. CDR1 and CDR2 (germline): MNHNS, SASEGT. The CDR3 sequence is 15 residues long. CDR3: CASSDFDRPMEPQHF. As DNA, the CDR3 is TGTGCCAGCAGTGATTTCGACAGACCCATGGAGCCCCAGCATTTT.

The chain recombines TRBV7-9 with TRBJ2-1, with 8 bases lining up with TRBD2. The junction had 5 bases not matched to a gene; V was cut back by 5 bases and J by 2 bases. The CDR3 extends over 15 amino acids. Germline loops: CDR1 SEHNR, CDR2 FQNEAQ (reference sequence). The CDR3 protein is CASSPGGAAYNEQFF. CDR3 coding DNA: TGTGCCAGCAGCCCGGGGGGGGCGGCCTACAATGAGCAGTTCTTC.

The CDR3 nucleotides read TGTGCCAGCAGCTTAGAAAACGGACTACCTGGAGATACGCAGTATTTT. Translated: CASSLENGLPGDTQYF. The V and J genes are TRBV7-8 and TRBJ2-3, with D possibly TRBD2 on 6 matching bases. The CDR3 runs to 16 residues. Deletions cut 1 base from V and 5 bases from J, with 16 bases between. Germline V gene sequence: CDR1 SGHVS, CDR2 FQNEAQ.

This clone was counted once. The rearrangement joins TRBV6-4 to TRBJ2-1; D is unresolved. The V gene lost 6 bases and the J gene lost 1 base, with 13 bases spanning the gap. CDR3 length: 15 residues. The germline CDR1 and CDR2 sequences are MRHNA and SNTAGT. The DNA for the CDR3 is TGTGCCAGCAGCCCCACCTGGGGTTCCTACAATGAGCAGTTCTTC. Its translation is CASSPTWGSYNEQFF.

V and J are TRBV14 and TRBJ1-2; 9 bases align to TRBD1. This CDR3 spans 16 amino acids. Looked up from germline, CDR1 is SGHDN and CDR2 is FVKESK. Trimming at V came to 3 bases and at J to 8 bases, leaving 13 bases not matched to a gene. CDR3 sequence: CASSHLTGTGIEGYTF. DNA of the CDR3: TGTGCCAGCAGCCACCTGACCGGGACAGGGATCGAGGGCTACACCTTC.

About this clone: The sample contains more than one DNA sequence encoding this CDR3. The V call is TRBV5-1, the J call TRBJ1-1; 8 nucleotides align to TRBD1. The junction had 3 bases not matched to a gene; V was cut back by 4 bases and J by 1 base. The CDR3 length is 14 residues. Germline CDR1 reads SGHRS; CDR2 reads YFSETQ. The CDR3 DNA is TGCGCCAGCAGCCCCGGGACAGGGAACACTGAAGCTTTCTTT. Translated: CASSPGTGNTEAFF. The variable domain in full, completed from reference TRBV5-1 and TRBJ1-1, reads KAGVTQTPRYLIKTRGQQVTLSCSPISGHRSVSWYQQTPGQGLQFLFEYFSETQRNKGNFPGRFSGRQFSNSRSEMNVSTLELGDSALYLCASSPGTGNTEAFFGQGTRLTVV.

The table lists this clone with a count of one. The genes are TRBV6-5 and TRBJ1-1; 8 bases agree with TRBD1. The V gene's germline CDR1 is MNHEY and CDR2 SVGAGI. V lost 4 bases and J lost 4; bases outside the gene matches: 5. This CDR3 has 14 amino acids. CDR3: CASSLRTGTTEAFF. The CDR3 bases are TGTGCCAGCAGTTTGCGGACAGGGACCACTGAAGCTTTCTTT.

This clone was recorded a few times. The rearrangement uses TRBV7-9 and TRBJ2-7; D is unresolved. The CDR3 is 14 amino acids. Trimming cost V 5 bases and J 2 bases, with 13 bases left between them. CDR1 and CDR2 (germline): SEHNR, FQNEAQ (reference sequence). CDR3 sequence (DNA): TGTGCCAGCAGCACCAGCGCCCGAACCTACGAGCAGTACTTC. It yields the protein CASSTSARTYEQYF.

This clone turned up a few times. This sequence joins TRBV11-2 and TRBJ2-1, with 13 bases that match TRBD2. The CDR3 totals 18 residues. After removal of 5 bases from V and 0 bases from J, the junction contained 7 bases not matched to a gene. CDR1 and CDR2 from the germline V gene are SGHAT and FQNNGV. The chain's CDR3 is CASSPGLAGYTSYNEQFF. The CDR3 DNA follows: TGTGCCAGCAGCCCGGGACTAGCGGGATATACCTCCTACAATGAGCAGTTCTTC.

The CDR3 loop reads CASSPRGWSSYEQYF. The CDR3 DNA reads as TGTGCCAGCAGTCCCAGGGGTTGGAGCTCCTACGAGCAGTACTTC. The chain employs TRBV27 and TRBJ2-7, with D perhaps matching TRBD1 (6 bases). Germline CDR1 reads MNHEY; CDR2 reads SMNVEV (reference sequence). The CDR3 is made up of 15 amino acids. Trimming pared 5 bases from V and 0 bases from J, leaving 14 bases between.

In the case of this clone: The sample holds other DNA sequences that translate to the same CDR3. The rearrangement joins TRBV19 to TRBJ2-7; no clear D. The CDR3 is 13 amino acids. The germline CDR1 and CDR2 sequences are LNHDA and SQIVND (reference sequence). Trimming left V 3 bases short and J 0 bases short, with 6 bases between. The CDR3 DNA reads TGTGCCAGTAGTATCCAGAGCTCCTACGAGCAGTACTTC. The encoded protein is CASSIQSSYEQYF. Supplemented by reference TRBV19 and TRBJ2-7, the full variable domain reads DGGITQSPKYLFRKEGQNVTLSCEQNLNHDAMYWYRQDPGQGLRLIYYSQIVNDFQKGDIAEGYSVSREKKESFPLTVTSAQKNPTAFYLCASSIQSSYEQYFGPGTRLTVT.

The rearrangement uses TRBV5-1 and TRBJ2-7; TRBD2 aligns across 13 bases. V trimming: 4 bases; J trimming: 0 bases; junction bases outside the gene matches: 4. The CDR3 is 16 residues long. In germline, CDR1 is SGHRS, CDR2 YFSETQ. CDR3 DNA sequence: TGCGCCAGCAGCCATGGACTAGCGGGAGTCTCCTACGAGCAGTACTTC. Its protein is CASSHGLAGVSYEQYF.

The chain employs TRBV19 and TRBJ2-2; 9 nucleotides agree with TRBD2. CDR1 is LNHDA, CDR2 SQIVND, per germline (reference sequence). Trimming cost V 3 bases and J 4 bases; bases outside gene matches: 3. This CDR3 has 15 residues. The CDR3 DNA reads TGTGCCAGTAGTATTCTAGCGGGATTCACCGGGGAGCTGTTTTTT. It translates to CASSILAGFTGELFF.

The chain recombines TRBV5-6 with TRBJ2-7; D may be TRBD1 (5 bases). This CDR3 has 13 amino acids. CDR1 is SGHDT, CDR2 YYEEEE, per germline. V lost 4 bases to trimming and J lost 0 bases, with 8 bases between them. The DNA of the CDR3 is TGTGCCAGCAGCCCGGACAACTCCTACGAGCAGTACTTC. Amino acid sequence: CASSPDNSYEQYF.

This chain links TRBV4-1 with TRBJ2-3; TRBD2 agrees at 7 bases. The junction had 8 bases not matched to a gene; V was cut back by 5 bases and J by 0 bases. CDR1 is MGHRA and CDR2 is YSYEKL in the germline V gene. The CDR3 totals 16 residues. The CDR3: CASSFRLAESTDTQYF. In nucleotides, the CDR3 is TGCGCCAGCAGCTTCAGGCTAGCGGAGAGCACAGATACGCAGTATTTT.

This chain joins TRBV7-9 and TRBJ2-5; 12 bases agree with TRBD1. CDR3 length: 17 amino acids. Unmatched junction bases numbered 12, after V lost 5 bases and J lost 5 bases. The germline CDR1 and CDR2 sequences are SEHNR and FQNEAQ (reference sequence). CDR3 residues: CASSPKTGQGAEETQYF. CDR3 DNA sequence: TGTGCCAGCAGCCCCAAAACGGGACAGGGGGCGGAGGAGACCCAGTACTTC.

This chain uses TRBV29-1 with TRBJ2-7, with no clear D. V lost 2 bases, J lost 7 bases, and 15 bases lay in between. This CDR3 region has 13 residues. Germline V gene lookup returns CDR1 SQVTM and CDR2 ANQGSEA. In DNA, the CDR3 is TGCAGCGTTGAAAAGGCGGCAGGCAAAGAGCAGTACTTC. The encoded protein is CSVEKAAGKEQYF.

The rearrangement joins TRBV30 to TRBJ2-1; TRBD2 agrees at 7 bases. The CDR3 covers 13 residues. The V segment lost 7 bases and the J segment 5 bases; nucleotides outside the gene matches: 8. Germline V gives CDR1 GTSNPN, CDR2 SVGIG (reference sequence). The CDR3 DNA sequence: TGTGCCTATCTAGCGGTTACAGACAATGAGCAGTTCTTC. Translated: CAYLAVTDNEQFF.

The rearrangement joins TRBV25-1 to TRBJ1-2; D unresolved. CDR3 length equals 11 residues. V dropped 5 bases and J dropped 7 bases, with 8 bases sitting between them. Germline V gene lookup returns CDR1 MGHDK and CDR2 SYGVNS. The CDR3, as DNA: TGTGCCAGCAGTTCCTTTGGTGGCTACACCTTC. Encoded protein: CASSSFGGYTF.

This chain links TRBV29-1 with TRBJ2-1; D is perhaps TRBD1 (5 bases). Trimming took off 6 bases at V and 6 bases at J, with 12 bases between the two ends. Per germline, CDR1 SQVTM and CDR2 ANQGSEA. The CDR3 spans 12 residues. The CDR3 DNA reads TGCAGCGTCCGCGAGCAGGGCAATGAGCAGTTCTTC. The encoded protein is CSVREQGNEQFF.